One and the same sample provided the 7 T cell receptor beta chains below, sequenced in a study of shared clonotypes between healthy human individuals. CD45RO-negative cells were positively selected for CCR7, leaving out terminally differentiated effector memory CD45RA+ cells. TCRdb's copy holds only in-frame clones and misses some; the assay was immunoSEQ multiplex PCR. The repertoire holds roughly 810,000 clones, with roughly 96% as singletons. The sequenced sample was naive CD8+ T cells sorted from blood. These receptor sequences come from a man aged 25 to 45 in good health.

The rearrangement links TRBV6-5 to TRBJ1-2; possibly TRBD1 for D (6 bases). Germline values: CDR1 MNHEY, CDR2 SVGAGI. V lost 6 bases to trimming and J lost 8 bases, with 16 bases between them. CDR3 length: 13 amino acids. Here the CDR3 reads CASSLQGTYGYTF. The CDR3 DNA is TGTGCCAGCAGCCTACAGGGTACTTACGGCTACACCTTC.

The chain combines TRBV28 with TRBJ2-7; 12 bases fit TRBD2. CDR1 and CDR2 from the germline V gene are MDHEN and SYDVKM. V trimming: 4 bases; J trimming: 5 bases; junction bases outside the gene matches: 6. This CDR3 has 15 residues. The CDR3 sequence is CASSSLAGGSNEQYF. CDR3 sequence (DNA): TGTGCCAGCAGTTCGCTAGCGGGAGGGTCCAACGAGCAGTACTTC.

For this clone: The junction does not match germline at one end; this may be a read error. The chain couples TRBV2 to TRBJ2-7; D is unclear. Looked up from germline, CDR1 is SNHLY and CDR2 is FYNNEI. This CDR3 is built from 11 residues. CDR3 sequence reads: CASGESYEQYF. The CDR3 nucleotides read TGTGCCAGCGGTGAAAGCTACGAGCAGTACTTC. The variable domain in full, completed from reference TRBV2 and TRBJ2-7, reads EPEVTQTPSHQVTQMGQEVILRCVPISNHLYFYWYRQILGQKVEFLVSFYNNEISEKSEIFDDQFSVERPDGSNFTLKIRSTKLEDSAMYFCASGESYEQYFGPGTRLTVT.

Remarks on this clone: The identical CDR3 is also encoded by other nucleotide sequences in the sample. The chain links TRBV7-9 to TRBJ2-7; tentatively, D is TRBD1 (6 bases). There are 12 residues in the CDR3. Trimming shortened V by 5 bases and J by 1 base, and 6 bases separated the two germline ends. Germline V CDR1 and CDR2: SEHNR, FQNEAQ (reference sequence). CDR3 region: CASSGQSYEQYF. The DNA of the CDR3 is TGTGCCAGCAGCGGACAGTCCTACGAGCAGTACTTC.

The V call is TRBV28, the J call TRBJ1-2, with 7 bases identical to TRBD1. The CDR3 runs 15 residues. The germline V gene encodes CDR1 MDHEN and CDR2 SYDVKM. With 5 bases clipped from V and 4 bases from J, the junction kept 10 bases outside the gene matches. CDR3 region: CASSLPRQGFYGYTF. The DNA of the CDR3 is TGTGCCAGCAGTCTCCCGAGACAGGGCTTCTATGGCTACACCTTC.

V gene TRBV30 combines with J gene TRBJ2-7, with 9 bases that match TRBD1. This CDR3 contains 14 residues. V lost 5 bases and J lost 3; bases outside the gene matches: 8. Germline V lookup: CDR1 GTSNPN, CDR2 SVGIG (reference sequence). CDR3 DNA sequence: TGTGCCTGGGGCAGGACAGGGGTCATCTACGAGCAGTACTTC. Protein sequence: CAWGRTGVIYEQYF.

V gene TRBV2 combines with J gene TRBJ2-5, with 12 bases that match TRBD1. Germline V gene data show CDR1 as SNHLY and CDR2 as FYNNEI. Trimming removed 5 bases from V and 4 bases from J; junction bases left unmatched: 14. The CDR3 has 18 residues. CDR3 bases: TGTGCCAGCAGTCGAAGGGACAGGGGGCAGCCCGATCCAGAGACCCAGTACTTC. Protein product: CASSRRDRGQPDPETQYF.